Described below is a single TCR beta chain sequence and its context. Method: immunoSEQ multiplex PCR; TCRdb's copy keeps in-frame clones and lacks some. The sample holds 30,000 to 35,000 clones, 90% seen once. In germline, CDR1 is SGHNT, CDR2 YYREEE (reference sequence). The V end was cut by 4 bases, the J end by 0 bases, with 16 bases between. The CDR3 is 16 residues long. These data belong to a study of T cell changes during pregnancy in multiple sclerosis. V gene TRBV5-4 combines with J gene TRBJ1-1, with D possibly TRBD1 on 5 matching bases. The clonotype comes from a female donor with multiple sclerosis, enrolled in a pregnancy study. The sequencing here drew on CD8+ T cells from peripheral blood mononuclear cells, taken before pregnancy. The CDR3 spells CASSGTGGLMNTEAFF. The DNA for the CDR3 is TGTGCCAGCAGCGGAACAGGTGGATTAATGAACACTGAAGCTTTCTTT.